The 4 T cell receptor beta chains presented below share a single source sample, sequenced in a study of blood T cells in healthy people across ages (dated by TCRdb to between 2015 and 2016). Library prep was done by 5' RACE. TCRdb shows the sequencer as Illumina HiSeq 2500. The second PCR ran for roughly 7 to 12 cycles and used a J-beta primer mix along with a sample-barcoded 5' primer. TCRdb reworked the public reads: Q25 trimming with fastp, MiXCR clone assembly, productive beta chains retained. Every distinct CDR3 protein forms one entry, paired with its most common genes and DNA. The sample table contains 700,000 or so distinct CDR3 sequences; only one count was recorded for approximately 40% of them. In total, the top ten clones hold about 32% of the sample. Sequencing was carried out using blood. The receptors stem from a man older than 75 in good health.

There are many counts of this clonotype. CDR3 bases: TGCAGCGTTGCGGCAGAGCAAGAGACCCAGTACTTC. Its translation is CSVAAEQETQYF. The gene calls are TRBV29-1 and TRBJ2-5; D gene uncertain. There are 12 residues in the CDR3. Looked up from germline, CDR1 is SQVTM and CDR2 is ANQGSEA. The germline V and J ends were trimmed by 4 bases and 2 bases, with 8 bases remaining between them.

This chain links TRBV7-2 with TRBJ2-1; possibly TRBD1 for D (6 bases). Trimming stripped 5 bases from V and 10 bases from J, with 24 bases between. The CDR3 extends over 16 amino acids. Germline CDR1 SGHTA, CDR2 FQGNSA. CDR3 region: CASSQSPRGRAYEQFF. DNA for the CDR3: TGTGCCAGCAGCCAAAGTCCCAGGGGTAGGGCCTACGAGCAGTTCTTC.

Ten or more counts support this clonotype. V usage is TRBV29-1 and J usage is TRBJ2-3; possibly TRBD1 or TRBD2 for D (5 bases each). Trimming cost V 4 bases and J 5 bases, with 13 bases left between them. Germline values: CDR1 SQVTM, CDR2 ANQGSEA. The CDR3 spans 13 residues. CDR3 sequence reads: CSVGWGSGDTQYF. The CDR3 DNA reads as TGCAGCGTTGGCTGGGGGAGTGGAGATACGCAGTATTTT.

The rearrangement links TRBV2 to TRBJ1-2, with 7 bases matching TRBD1. Germline V gene lookup returns CDR1 SNHLY and CDR2 FYNNEI. This CDR3 has 14 residues. J was trimmed by 5 bases and V by 1 base; bases with no gene match: 4. CDR3 protein: CASSEVSGGYGYTF. The CDR3 region has the DNA TGTGCCAGCAGTGAAGTGTCAGGGGGATATGGCTACACCTTC.